This T cell receptor beta chain is from a study of T cells in Graves' hyperthyroidism and ophthalmopathy. Points from the study as a whole: Ophthalmopathy, which appeared later, was predicted by the model a median about 6 months before onset. Most clonotypes expanded in thyroid above 0.001 were likewise present in blood.

The study enrolled patients aged 18 to 65 with newly diagnosed hyperthyroidism of under 2 months' duration. The diagnostic basis comprised clinical symptoms, serum thyroxine and TRAb, thyroid ultrasound and orbital computed tomography. In this sample, this clonotype turned up many times. The target antigen is unknown. Researchers amplified the TCR beta CDR3 regions from RNA transcripts. An initial round of RT-PCR targeting the TCR CDR3 relied on the HTBI primer set. MiXCR was run by TCRdb on the multiplex PCR reads, yielding one entry per CDR3 protein. The profile shows approximately 600,000 distinct CDR3 sequences, 11% to 15% of them singletons. The CDR3 length is 19 residues. V trimming: 7 bases; J trimming: 5 bases; junction bases outside the gene matches: 25. CDR1 SNHLY and CDR2 FYNNEI come from the germline V gene.

The sequenced sample consisted of blood. The rearrangement links TRBV2 to TRBJ2-5; 7 positions agree with TRBD2. The receptor was isolated from a woman younger than 45 with Graves' hyperthyroidism that later progressed to Graves' ophthalmopathy. The CDR3 reads CASTPRWSAGRLMWETQYF. CDR3 coding DNA: TGTGCCAGCACCCCCCGATGGTCAGCGGGGCGGCTCATGTGGGAGACCCAGTACTTC.